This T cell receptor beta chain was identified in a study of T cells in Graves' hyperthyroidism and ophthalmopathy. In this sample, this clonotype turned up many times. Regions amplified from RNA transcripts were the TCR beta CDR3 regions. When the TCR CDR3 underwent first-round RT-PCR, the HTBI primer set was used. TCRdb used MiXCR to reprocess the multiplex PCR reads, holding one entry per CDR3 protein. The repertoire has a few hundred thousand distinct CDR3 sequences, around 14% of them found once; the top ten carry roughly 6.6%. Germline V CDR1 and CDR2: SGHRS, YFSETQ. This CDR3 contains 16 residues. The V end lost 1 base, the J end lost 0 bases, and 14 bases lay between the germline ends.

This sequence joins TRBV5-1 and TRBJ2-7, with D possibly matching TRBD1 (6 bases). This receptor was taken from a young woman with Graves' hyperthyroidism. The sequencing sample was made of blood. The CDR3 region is CASSLLGEQGSYEQYF. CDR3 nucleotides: TGCGCCAGCAGCTTGTTGGGTGAACAGGGCTCCTACGAGCAGTACTTC.